These 25 T cell receptor beta chains came from one sample sequenced in a study of cytomegalovirus exposure and HLA in healthy donors. Researchers ran the PCR with 60 Vbeta and 13 Jbeta primers. Libraries were prepared by immunoSEQ multiplex PCR; TCRdb keeps only in-frame clonotypes and omits some of them. Of 200,000 or so clones listed, more than 60% were seen once; the top ten hold 2% to 2.5%. The sequencing sample was made of PBMCs. These receptor sequences come from a woman aged 25 to 39 in good health and CMV-seropositive.

This clone was recorded only once. This CDR3 is CASSYSGGGGTYEQYF. The CDR3 DNA reads TGTGCCAGCAGTTACTCGGGCGGGGGGGGCACCTACGAGCAGTACTTC. The chain is built from TRBV6-5 and TRBJ2-7, with 9 nucleotides matching TRBD2. In germline, CDR1 is MNHEY, CDR2 SVGAGI. V lost 0 bases and J lost 2; bases outside the gene matches: 5. CDR3 length: 16 residues.

The chain combines TRBV19 with TRBJ1-5; D is ambiguous. The CDR3 sequence is 13 residues long. Trimming pared 5 bases from V and 7 bases from J, leaving 12 bases between. Germline V lookup: CDR1 LNHDA, CDR2 SQIVND (reference sequence). CDR3 nucleotides: TGTGCCAGTAGTCCCGGCCCGGGGCAGCCCCAGCATTTT. It yields the protein CASSPGPGQPQHF.

The rearrangement uses TRBV5-1 and TRBJ1-1; 7 nucleotides match TRBD1. Germline lookup yields CDR1 SGHRS and CDR2 YFSETQ. Trimming at V came to 3 bases and at J to 4 bases, leaving 12 bases not matched to a gene. The CDR3 extends over 16 amino acids. CDR3 amino acids: CASSSEGAISGTEAFF. The CDR3 DNA follows: TGCGCCAGCAGCTCAGAGGGGGCAATCTCTGGCACTGAAGCTTTCTTT.

V and J are TRBV13 and TRBJ2-3; 10 positions match TRBD2. Germline values: CDR1 PRHDT, CDR2 FYEKMQ (reference sequence). Germline trimming cut 5 bases from V and 0 bases from J; bases unmatched to any gene: 2. The CDR3 is 15 amino acids. The CDR3 DNA reads as TGTGCCAGCAGCCTACTAGCGGGGAGCACAGATACGCAGTATTTT. Amino acids: CASSLLAGSTDTQYF.

This chain joins TRBV4-1 and TRBJ1-5; TRBD1 is a possible D gene (6 bases). The V end was cut by 5 bases, the J end by 1 base, with 15 bases between. The V gene's germline CDR1 is MGHRA and CDR2 YSYEKL. CDR3 length equals 16 residues. Here the CDR3 DNA reads TGCGCCAGCAGCTCGCGAGGGGGAGAGAGCAATCAGCCCCAGCATTTT. It translates to CASSSRGGESNQPQHF.

This clone has a single count. The chain couples TRBV5-1 to TRBJ2-5; D not certain. The J call could be wrong; TRBJ2-7 is a better fit for the DNA end. The CDR3 has 14 amino acids. Germline-derived CDR1 and CDR2 are SGHRS and YFSETQ. The CDR3 DNA follows: TGCGCCAGCAGCTTCGGTCGCCAGGCCTTCGAGCAGTACTTC. Protein sequence: CASSFGRQAFEQYF.

This sequence joins TRBV7-2 and TRBJ1-2, with D possibly being TRBD1 (6 bases). The ends were cut back, 5 bases at V and 4 bases at J, with 20 bases in the middle. CDR1 is SGHTA and CDR2 is FQGNSA in the germline V gene. This CDR3 contains 16 residues. In DNA form, the CDR3 reads TGTGCCAGCAGCCCGTTACAGGGACCACCCCGCTATGGCTACACCTTC. Protein: CASSPLQGPPRYGYTF.

The chain links TRBV5-1 to TRBJ2-3; 8 nucleotides align to TRBD1. Germline loops: CDR1 SGHRS, CDR2 YFSETQ. The CDR3 consists of 16 residues. V lost 4 bases, J lost 1 base, and 8 bases stayed unmatched. CDR3 protein: CASSNRQGQGTDTQYF. The CDR3 DNA follows: TGCGCCAGCAGCAACCGACAGGGGCAGGGCACAGATACGCAGTATTTT.

The chain employs TRBV29-1 and TRBJ2-5; D is uncertain. Germline CDR1 is SQVTM and CDR2 is ANQGSEA. This CDR3 region has 14 residues. Trimming cost V 6 bases and J 5 bases, with 19 bases left between them. CDR3 DNA sequence: TGCAGCGTGACCCCCCGGCTCCCCGGGGAGACCCAGTACTTC. This codes for CSVTPRLPGETQYF.

This clone was observed a few times. This chain uses TRBV5-3 with TRBJ2-7; D unclear. TRBV5-3 falls under the ORF class, with uncertain function. Trimming cost V 2 bases and J 0 bases, with 15 bases left between them. CDR3 length equals 16 residues. CDR3 bases: TGTGCCAGAAGCTTTCGACCCGACAACCTCTCCTACGAGCAGTACTTC. Protein product: CARSFRPDNLSYEQYF.

The chain has TRBV14 and TRBJ1-1; D may be TRBD1 (5 bases). Germline assignment: CDR1 SGHDN and CDR2 FVKESK. The CDR3 extends over 14 amino acids. V lost 4 bases to trimming and J lost 6 bases, with 15 bases between them. CDR3 DNA: TGTGCCAGCAGCCCCCAGGGAGGGAGCGCTGAAGCTTTCTTT. Amino acid sequence: CASSPQGGSAEAFF.

This clone was counted once. The chain combines TRBV9 with TRBJ1-5; 7 nucleotides agree with TRBD1. CDR1 is SGDLS and CDR2 is YYNGEE in the germline V gene. The ends lost 0 bases at V and 0 bases at J; junction bases unmatched: 9. This CDR3 spans 18 amino acids. CDR3 region: CASSVERSGGNSNQPQHF. CDR3 nucleotides: TGTGCCAGCAGCGTAGAGAGATCAGGGGGGAATAGCAATCAGCCCCAGCATTTT.

This chain links TRBV5-1 with TRBJ1-1, with D possibly matching TRBD1 (5 bases). V was clipped by 0 bases and J by 4 bases, with 16 bases between them. Germline CDR1 and CDR2: SGHRS and YFSETQ. The CDR3 has 16 amino acids. In nucleotides, the CDR3 is TGCGCCAGCAGCTTGGAGGGTGGGGGGGGTGGCACTGAAGCTTTCTTT. This encodes CASSLEGGGGGTEAFF.

The gene calls are TRBV5-1 and TRBJ1-4; D remains unclear. Trimming took 1 base from V and 0 from J, leaving 25 bases between them. CDR1 and CDR2 from the germline V gene are SGHRS and YFSETQ. The CDR3 is 21 amino acids. This CDR3 is CASSLWPITQAGETTNEKLFF. Here the CDR3 DNA reads TGCGCCAGCAGCTTGTGGCCGATAACACAAGCCGGGGAAACAACTAATGAAAAACTGTTTTTT.

The chain is built from TRBV5-6 and TRBJ1-6; 7 bases match TRBD1. Germline assignment: CDR1 SGHDT and CDR2 YYEEEE. This CDR3 is built from 15 residues. The ends lost 2 bases at V and 5 bases at J; junction bases unmatched: 4. This CDR3 is CASSFKQGNNSPLHF. The DNA of the CDR3 is TGTGCCAGCAGCTTTAAACAGGGGAATAATTCACCCCTCCACTTT.

This clone occurred a few times. The genes are TRBV19 and TRBJ2-3; TRBD2 agrees at 12 bases. V was clipped by 4 bases and J by 4 bases; unmatched bases: 9. The germline V gene encodes CDR1 LNHDA and CDR2 SQIVND (reference sequence). CDR3 length: 17 amino acids. CDR3 DNA sequence: TGTGCCAGTAGTAAGCCCTTGGCTAGCGGGGGGGCAGATACGCAGTATTTT. Translated: CASSKPLASGGADTQYF.

This clone was found a few times. The J gene is TRBJ2-3, the V gene TRBV7-9, with 7 bases identical to TRBD2. Germline V CDR1 and CDR2: SEHNR, FQNEAQ (reference sequence). The CDR3 contains 15 residues. Trimming took 3 bases from V and 0 from J; bases not matched to a gene: 3. The CDR3, as DNA: TGTGCCAGCAGCTTTCTAGCGGACAGCACAGATACGCAGTATTTT. Translated, it gives CASSFLADSTDTQYF.

This clone was counted between two and nine times. The rearrangement links TRBV9 to TRBJ2-1; TRBD1 might be the D (6 bases). Trimming cost V 4 bases and J 4 bases, with 15 bases left between them. The CDR3 runs to 15 residues. Germline loops: CDR1 SGDLS, CDR2 YYNGEE. CDR3 amino acids: CASSLMDSPYNEQFF. CDR3 coding DNA: TGTGCCAGCAGCCTGATGGACAGCCCATACAATGAGCAGTTCTTC.

V gene TRBV7-8 combines with J gene TRBJ2-5; the match to TRBD2 covers 9 bases. CDR1 is SGHVS and CDR2 is FQNEAQ in the germline V gene. CDR3 length equals 16 residues. After removal of 0 bases from V and 6 bases from J, the junction contained 8 bases not matched to a gene. Written as DNA, the CDR3 is TGTGCCAGCAGCTTAGCCCCTGCGAGCGGGGGGAAGACCCAGTACTTC. Translated, it gives CASSLAPASGGKTQYF.

The chain recombines TRBV6-4 with TRBJ1-5; tentative D call: TRBD1 (6 bases). The CDR3 runs 18 residues. Deletions cut 5 bases from V and 2 bases from J, with 22 bases between. CDR1 MRHNA and CDR2 SNTAGT come from the germline V gene. CDR3 protein: CASSFSRGLRGGNQPQHF. The CDR3 coding sequence is TGTGCCAGCAGTTTCTCCAGGGGATTGCGTGGCGGCAATCAGCCCCAGCATTTT.

The chain couples TRBV6-1 to TRBJ2-7; 7 bases fit TRBD2. Germline loops: CDR1 MNHNS, CDR2 SASEGT. The CDR3 length is 14 residues. V lost 2 bases, J lost 5 bases, and 6 bases stayed unmatched. The CDR3 DNA follows: TGTGCCAGCAGTGAATGGAGGGGAGGGAACGAGCAGTACTTC. It yields the protein CASSEWRGGNEQYF.

This clone occurred once. The rearrangement uses TRBV7-9 and TRBJ2-5; D not resolved. The CDR3 has 15 residues. Germline V gene lookup returns CDR1 SEHNR and CDR2 FQNEAQ (reference sequence). V lost 4 bases to trimming and J lost 5 bases, with 17 bases between them. The CDR3 is CASSSSRSHGETQYF. The CDR3 region has the DNA TGTGCCAGCAGCTCCTCACGGTCCCACGGGGAGACCCAGTACTTC.

This clone came up a few times. The rearrangement uses TRBV4-3 and TRBJ2-7; maybe TRBD1 (6 bases). In germline, CDR1 is LGHNA, CDR2 YSLEER. Trimming stripped 0 bases from V and 0 bases from J, with 9 bases between. The CDR3 sequence is 15 residues long. The CDR3 region is CASSQDPGHSYEQYF. CDR3 sequence (DNA): TGCGCCAGCAGCCAAGATCCGGGACACTCCTACGAGCAGTACTTC.

This clone turned up a few times. The chain links TRBV19 to TRBJ2-7; 9 bases map to TRBD1. The V segment lost 3 bases and the J segment 4 bases; nucleotides outside the gene matches: 4. CDR1 and CDR2 from the germline V gene are LNHDA and SQIVND (reference sequence). The CDR3 has 14 residues. CDR3 protein: CASSIGTGFYEQYF. The CDR3 region has the DNA TGTGCCAGTAGTATCGGGACAGGGTTTTACGAGCAGTACTTC.

This clone has only a few counts. V and J are TRBV28 and TRBJ1-5; 10 bases agree with TRBD1. V dropped 3 bases and J dropped 2; count of bases not matched to a gene: 4. Germline lookup yields CDR1 MDHEN and CDR2 SYDVKM. The CDR3 consists of 16 residues. CDR3 amino acids: CASSFWGQGRNQPQHF. As DNA, the CDR3 is TGTGCCAGCAGTTTCTGGGGACAGGGGCGCAATCAGCCCCAGCATTTT. Drawing the rest from reference TRBV28 and TRBJ1-5, the complete variable domain is DVKVTQSSRYLVKRTGEKVFLECVQDMDHENMFWYRQDPGLGLRLIYFSYDVKMKEKGDIPEGYSVSREKKERFSLILESASTNQTSMYLCASSFWGQGRNQPQHFGDGTRLSIL.